The entry below describes one TCR beta chain. This could be a read error, since a much larger clone is one nucleotide away. This sample was included in a study of T cells in Graves' hyperthyroidism and ophthalmopathy. The overall study: The initial diagnosis was the point when peripheral blood was collected, ahead of any treatment.

Using RNA transcripts as the source, TCR beta CDR3 regions were amplified. The HTBI primer set drove a first-round RT-PCR of the TCR CDR3. TCRdb re-analysed the multiplex PCR reads in MiXCR, keeping a single row per CDR3 protein. Among just under 750,000 distinct CDR3 sequences listed, 30% to 40% were seen once. Germline V gives CDR1 MGHDK, CDR2 SYGVNS. The CDR3 is 11 residues long. V is TRBV25-1 and J is TRBJ1-2; D unresolved. Sequencing input: blood. The receptor's source is a woman aged 40 to 50 with Graves' hyperthyroidism. CDR3 in DNA: TGTGCCAGCCAAACAACCCAAGGCTACAGCTTC. This encodes CASQTTQGYSF.